This passage covers 31 T cell receptor beta chains from one sample sequenced in a study of blood T cell repertoires in COVID-19. The table came from immunoSEQ multiplex PCR; TCRdb's copy has only in-frame clones and leaves some out. The profile shows about 370,000 clones, approximately 93% of them singletons. The sequenced material came from PBMCs or T cells enriched from blood (not recorded which). These receptors all come from a woman aged 40 to 50 who had been exposed to COVID-19.

This chain connects TRBV18 to TRBJ1-3, with D hard to call. V shed 6 bases and J shed 0 bases, with 12 bases lying between them. CDR1 is KGHSH, CDR2 LQKENI, per germline. The CDR3 totals 15 residues. CDR3 sequence (DNA): TGTGCCAGCTCCTCCGGAGGGAGCTCTGGAAACACCATATATTTT. It specifies CASSSGGSSGNTIYF.

The CDR3 region has the DNA TGTGCCAGCAGCCGAGCATCAGGGGGCAAAAACATTCAGTACTTC. This codes for CASSRASGGKNIQYF. The V gene is TRBV3-1 (or the pseudogene TRBV3-2), the J gene TRBJ2-4; the match to TRBD1 covers 7 bases. Germline trimming cut 4 bases from V and 3 bases from J; bases unmatched to any gene: 6. CDR3 length equals 15 residues. Germline V CDR1 and CDR2: LGHDT, YNNKEL (reference sequence).

This clone appeared once. The rearrangement joins TRBV30 to TRBJ1-6; D might be TRBD1 (6 bases). V was clipped by 3 bases and J by 7 bases, with 10 bases between them. This CDR3 region has 13 residues. The germline V gene encodes CDR1 GTSNPN and CDR2 SVGIG (reference sequence). The CDR3: CAWRDSKNSPLHF. The CDR3 nucleotides read TGTGCCTGGAGGGACAGCAAGAATTCACCCCTCCACTTT.

This clone was observed a few times. The chain is built from TRBV15 and TRBJ2-5; perhaps TRBD2 as D (6 bases). The germline CDR1 and CDR2 sequences are LNHNV and YYDKDF (reference sequence). The CDR3 runs to 12 residues. Trimming left V 5 bases short and J 13 bases short, with 17 bases between. The CDR3 sequence is CATSEPRLVPYF. In DNA form, the CDR3 reads TGTGCCACCAGCGAACCTAGACTAGTACCGTACTTC.

The rearrangement joins TRBV29-1 to TRBJ1-2, with D possibly matching TRBD1 (5 bases). This CDR3 is built from 11 residues. Germline CDR1 is SQVTM and CDR2 is ANQGSEA. V dropped 7 bases and J dropped 7 bases, with 13 bases sitting between them. In DNA form, the CDR3 reads TGCAGCGACGGACAATCGGGTGGCTACACCTTC. It yields the protein CSDGQSGGYTF. The variable domain in full, with the rest retrieved from reference TRBV29-1 and TRBJ1-2, is SAVISQKPSRDICQRGTSLTIQCQVDSQVTMMFWYRQQPGQSLTLIATANQGSEATYESGFVIDKFPISRPNLTFSTLTVSNMSPEDSSIYLCSDGQSGGYTFGSGTRLTVV.

The DNA of the CDR3 is TGTGCCAGCAGCCCGTACTACTCGGGCGAGCAGTACTTC. It codes for CASSPYYSGEQYF. The chain carries TRBV7-3 and TRBJ2-7; no firm D call. This CDR3 comprises 13 residues. V was pared by 5 bases and J by 6 bases, with 14 bases between. The germline V gene has CDR1 SGHTA and CDR2 FQGTGA.

A remark on this clone: The same CDR3 can be traced to other DNA sequences in this sample. The V call is TRBV5-1, the J call TRBJ1-2; TRBD1 might be the D (5 bases). This CDR3 is built from 13 residues. V lost 2 bases and J 3 bases, leaving 8 bases between the germline ends. The germline V gene has CDR1 SGHRS and CDR2 YFSETQ. CDR3 sequence (DNA): TGCGCCAGCAGCTTCGAAGGGGACTATGGCTACACCTTC. Encoded protein: CASSFEGDYGYTF.

The chain joins TRBV7-2 to TRBJ2-7; D call uncertain. The CDR3 covers 13 residues. Germline values: CDR1 SGHTA, CDR2 FQGNSA. The V end lost 5 bases, the J end lost 4 bases, and 12 bases lay between the germline ends. CDR3 bases: TGTGCCAGCAGCATGACGACAAGGTACGAGCAGTACTTC. Protein: CASSMTTRYEQYF.

The chain carries TRBV11-3 and TRBJ2-3; 7 nucleotides match TRBD2. Germline lookup yields CDR1 SGHNT and CDR2 YENEEA. The V and J ends lost 1 base and 4 bases, in that order; junction bases with no gene match: 5. This CDR3 comprises 15 residues. CDR3 sequence: CASSLVGEGPDTQYF. CDR3 sequence (DNA): TGTGCCAGCAGCTTAGTGGGGGAGGGCCCAGATACGCAGTATTTT.

This chain links TRBV3-1 (or the pseudogene TRBV3-2) with TRBJ1-2; 7 bases are shared with TRBD1. Germline lookup yields CDR1 LGHDT and CDR2 YNNKEL (reference sequence). The CDR3 extends over 14 amino acids. The J segment lost 5 bases and the V segment lost 4 bases, leaving 7 bases of the junction unmatched. This CDR3 reads CASSPGTDRYGYTF. In nucleotides, the CDR3 is TGTGCCAGCAGCCCGGGGACAGACCGGTATGGCTACACCTTC.

The chain is built from TRBV5-1 and TRBJ2-5, with 13 nucleotides matching TRBD2. J lost 4 bases, V lost 4 bases, and 4 bases had no gene match. Germline CDR1 SGHRS, CDR2 YFSETQ. The CDR3 sequence is 15 residues long. The CDR3 region has the DNA TGCGCCAGCAGCCCTAGACTAGCGGGAGGAGAGACCCAGTACTTC. Translated: CASSPRLAGGETQYF.

This sequence joins TRBV5-6 and TRBJ2-5, with no clear D. The CDR3 extends over 13 amino acids. V lost 5 bases, J lost 4 bases, and 12 bases lay in between. Looked up from germline, CDR1 is SGHDT and CDR2 is YYEEEE. CDR3 sequence: CASSEPSPETQYF. The DNA for the CDR3 is TGTGCCAGCAGTGAGCCCTCCCCAGAGACCCAGTACTTC.

The gene calls are TRBV11-1 and TRBJ1-1, with no clear D. Trimming left V 3 bases short and J 1 base short, with 9 bases between. There are 14 residues in the CDR3. Germline assignment: CDR1 SGHAT and CDR2 FQDESV (reference sequence). The CDR3 here is CASSLALPNTEAFF. CDR3 bases: TGTGCCAGCAGCTTGGCCTTGCCGAACACTGAAGCTTTCTTT.

This clone was picked up one time. This chain links TRBV5-1 with TRBJ2-5; TRBD1 is a possible D gene (5 bases). The V end was cut by 5 bases, the J end by 2 bases, with 7 bases between. CDR3 length: 12 residues. From germline, CDR1 is SGHRS and CDR2 YFSETQ. Written as DNA, the CDR3 is TGCGCCAGCAGGCGACAGCAAGAGACCCAGTACTTC. Encoded protein: CASRRQQETQYF.

V is TRBV19 and J is TRBJ1-1, with 8 bases that match TRBD1. The germline gives CDR1 LNHDA, CDR2 SQIVND (reference sequence). This CDR3 has 12 amino acids. V was pared by 5 bases and J by 8 bases, with 4 bases of the junction left unmatched. The CDR3 DNA is TGTGCCAGTAGTGGGGACAGGAACGAAGCTTTCTTT. Translating it yields CASSGDRNEAFF.

This chain connects TRBV5-1 to TRBJ1-6, with D maybe TRBD1 (5 bases). Deletions cut 3 bases from V and 7 bases from J, with 17 bases between. There are 16 residues in the CDR3. Germline V gives CDR1 SGHRS, CDR2 YFSETQ. For the CDR3, the DNA is TGCGCCAGCAGCTGGGCGGGGGAGCCTACGAATTCACCCCTCCACTTT. As protein: CASSWAGEPTNSPLHF.

CDR3: CASGLGTEETQYF. The CDR3 nucleotides are TGTGCTAGTGGTTTAGGGACAGAAGAGACCCAGTACTTC. The gene calls are TRBV12-5 and TRBJ2-5; 7 nucleotides match TRBD1. This CDR3 region has 13 residues. V was clipped by 3 bases and J by 3 bases; unmatched bases: 1. Germline-derived CDR1 and CDR2 are LGHNT and FRNRAP.

DNA of the CDR3: TGTGCCAGCACCTGGACAGGGGAAAAATTCGATGGCTACACCTTC. The encoded protein is CASTWTGEKFDGYTF. The rearrangement links TRBV5-6 to TRBJ1-2; 9 nucleotides line up with TRBD1. CDR1 and CDR2 (germline): SGHDT, YYEEEE. Germline trimming cut 6 bases from V and 6 bases from J; bases unmatched to any gene: 12. CDR3 length: 15 amino acids.

The chain recombines TRBV7-2 with TRBJ1-5; TRBD1 might be the D (5 bases). V lost 5 bases, J lost 2 bases, and 13 bases lay in between. This CDR3 has 15 residues. Germline CDR1 is SGHTA and CDR2 is FQGNSA. CDR3: CASSLSGGGNQPQHF. CDR3 DNA: TGTGCCAGCAGCCTTTCCGGGGGGGGCAATCAGCCCCAGCATTTT.

V and J are TRBV5-6 and TRBJ2-3, with D tentatively TRBD1 (6 bases). The V gene's germline CDR1 is SGHDT and CDR2 YYEEEE. The CDR3 loop spans 15 amino acids. V was pared by 0 bases and J by 1 base, with 9 bases between. This CDR3 reads CASSLERQGTDTQYF. DNA for the CDR3: TGTGCCAGCAGCTTGGAGCGACAGGGCACAGATACGCAGTATTTT.

J is TRBJ2-5 and V is TRBV18, with 11 nucleotides matching TRBD2. The junction had 7 bases not matched to a gene; V was cut back by 3 bases and J by 4 bases. The CDR3 runs to 16 residues. Germline V gives CDR1 KGHSH, CDR2 LQKENI. This chain's CDR3 is CASSPPRTSGRETQYF. CDR3 coding DNA: TGTGCCAGCTCACCCCCTAGGACTAGCGGGCGAGAGACCCAGTACTTC.

The V gene is TRBV18, the J gene TRBJ2-4, with TRBD2 identical over 12 bases. V shed 3 bases, J shed 8 bases, and the junction held 8 bases outside the gene matches. Germline-derived CDR1 and CDR2 are KGHSH and LQKENI. The CDR3 has 16 residues. The CDR3, as DNA: TGTGCCAGCTCACCTCTAGCGGGAGGGCTGAGGGACATTCAGTACTTC. The encoded protein is CASSPLAGGLRDIQYF.

The rearrangement uses TRBV19 and TRBJ2-7; 9 bases line up with TRBD2. Losses at the gene ends were 5 bases for V and 0 bases for J; bases not matched to a gene: 2. There are 14 residues in the CDR3. Per germline, CDR1 LNHDA and CDR2 SQIVND (reference sequence). The CDR3 loop reads CASSATSGSYEQYF. The DNA for the CDR3 is TGTGCCAGTAGTGCGACTAGCGGCTCCTACGAGCAGTACTTC.

The chain is built from TRBV23-1 and TRBJ2-2; TRBD1 agrees at 7 bases. TRBV23-1 is sorted into the ORF group, with uncertain function. This CDR3 contains 17 residues. V lost 3 bases to trimming and J lost 3 bases; unmatched junction nucleotides: 10. CDR3 bases: TGCGCCAGCAGTCAGTTCAAAGACAGGGAATACACCGGGGAGCTGTTTTTT. Residues: CASSQFKDREYTGELFF.

The chain uses TRBV18 and TRBJ1-2; perhaps TRBD1 as D (5 bases). Germline CDR1 and CDR2: KGHSH and LQKENI. V was trimmed by 2 bases and J by 2 bases, leaving 9 bases between them. This CDR3 spans 14 amino acids. CDR3 residues: CASSPAGGNYGYTF. In nucleotides, the CDR3 is TGTGCCAGCTCACCAGCGGGGGGGAACTATGGCTACACCTTC. Complete variable domain (other parts from reference TRBV18 and TRBJ1-2): NAGVMQNPRHLVRRRGQEARLRCSPMKGHSHVYWYRQLPEEGLKFMVYLQKENIIDESGMPKERFSAEFPKEGPSILRIQQVVRGDSAAYFCASSPAGGNYGYTFGSGTRLTVV.

The J gene is TRBJ1-2, the V gene TRBV5-1, with a weak D call TRBD1 (6 bases). Germline V gene lookup returns CDR1 SGHRS and CDR2 YFSETQ. Trimming pared 4 bases from V and 2 bases from J, leaving 12 bases between. This CDR3 region has 14 residues. CDR3 coding DNA: TGCGCCAGCAGCCCCGGACAGAGAAACTATGGCTACACCTTC. Its translation: CASSPGQRNYGYTF.

This clone has just one count. The gene calls are TRBV7-2 and TRBJ2-1; D ambiguous. The V end was cut by 6 bases, the J end by 2 bases, with 11 bases between. Germline CDR1 is SGHTA and CDR2 is FQGNSA. This CDR3 has 14 residues. The CDR3 loop is CASRTDFTYNEQFF. The CDR3 bases are TGTGCCAGCAGGACCGACTTCACCTACAATGAGCAGTTCTTC.

The chain has TRBV5-1 and TRBJ2-1; D possibly corresponds to TRBD1 (5 bases). Germline V gives CDR1 SGHRS, CDR2 YFSETQ. Trimming took 7 bases from V and 5 from J, leaving 22 bases between them. The CDR3 loop spans 16 amino acids. The CDR3 coding sequence is TGCGCCAGCGGAAGGACAAAGGTTGGTCTGAACAATGAGCAGTTCTTC. Its protein is CASGRTKVGLNNEQFF.

The chain recombines TRBV18 with TRBJ1-5; D remains ambiguous. The V and J ends lost 4 bases and 2 bases respectively, with 12 bases between them. The germline gives CDR1 KGHSH, CDR2 LQKENI. The CDR3 contains 15 residues. In DNA form, the CDR3 reads TGTGCCAGCTCACTAGGAGCGAATGGCAATCAGCCCCAGCATTTT. Its translation: CASSLGANGNQPQHF.

Points on this clone: The junction differs from germline at one of its ends, possibly a read error. The chain combines TRBV30 with TRBJ1-5; D possibly corresponds to TRBD1 (5 bases). The CDR3 is 13 amino acids. CDR1 GTSNPN and CDR2 SVGIG come from the germline V gene (reference sequence). CDR3 in amino acids: CAWSGESNQPLHF. As DNA, the CDR3 is TGTGCCTGGTCGGGGGAGAGCAATCAGCCCCTGCATTTT.

In its sample, this clone was seen a few times. The rearrangement uses TRBV20-1 and TRBJ1-5; TRBD1 is a possible D gene (5 bases). This CDR3 contains 13 residues. The germline V and J ends were trimmed by 3 bases and 2 bases, with 8 bases remaining between them. CDR1 DFQATT and CDR2 SNEGSKA come from the germline V gene (reference sequence). The CDR3 loop is CSASPGGNQPQHF. CDR3 in DNA: TGCAGTGCTAGTCCGGGGGGCAATCAGCCCCAGCATTTT.